Listed here are 6 T cell receptor beta chains from one sample, sequenced in a study of radiation and T cells in renal cell carcinoma. Time point noted: blood 4 weeks post-SBRT, at nephrectomy. The treatment is: 15 Gy SBRT to primary tumor, nephrectomy 4 weeks later. The method was immunoSEQ multiplex PCR; TCRdb's version includes in-frame clones alone and lacks a portion of them. The profile shows around 100,000 clones, 65% to 90% of them singletons. Material: blood, obtained from a patient whose treatment included radiotherapy and nephrectomy. The receptors were sampled from a man between 60 and 75 years old with renal cell carcinoma.

The V and J genes are TRBV6-5 and TRBJ2-7; 12 positions agree with TRBD2. Trimming cost V 6 bases and J 3 bases; bases outside gene matches: 6. Per the germline V gene, CDR1 is MNHEY and CDR2 is SVGAGI. This CDR3 has 15 amino acids. CDR3: CASRSRLAGDYEQYF. The CDR3 DNA is TGTGCCAGCAGATCCCGACTAGCGGGAGACTACGAGCAGTACTTC.

J is TRBJ2-4 and V is TRBV27, with 8 bases fitting TRBD1. Unmatched junction bases numbered 11, after V lost 4 bases and J lost 6 bases. The CDR3 extends over 16 amino acids. Germline V gene data show CDR1 as MNHEY and CDR2 as SMNVEV (reference sequence). CDR3 DNA: TGTGCCAGCAGTTCATATGAAACAGGGGGAGGAAACATTCAGTACTTC. Translation: CASSSYETGGGNIQYF.

This clone appeared once. The genes are TRBV19 and TRBJ2-6, with D possibly TRBD1 on 5 matching bases. CDR3 length: 14 residues. The V end was cut by 5 bases, the J end by 4 bases, with 9 bases between. CDR1 is LNHDA, CDR2 SQIVND, per germline (reference sequence). CDR3 sequence (DNA): TGTGCCAGTAGTGTAGGGGCCGGGGCCAACGTCCTGACTTTC. This translates into CASSVGAGANVLTF.

CDR3 bases: TGCGCCAGCAGCGGCTCGGGACAGGGCGAATTCTCCTATAATTCACCCCTCCACTTT. Its protein product is CASSGSGQGEFSYNSPLHF. This sequence joins TRBV5-1 and TRBJ1-6, with 9 bases that match TRBD1. Germline V CDR1 and CDR2: SGHRS, YFSETQ. The trim removed 4 bases at V and 0 bases at J, leaving 11 bases unmatched. CDR3 length equals 19 residues.

A single count supports this clone. The V gene is TRBV7-9, the J gene TRBJ2-1, with 13 bases fitting TRBD2. This CDR3 comprises 13 residues. Germline CDR1 reads SEHNR; CDR2 reads FQNEAQ (reference sequence). J lost 8 bases, V lost 8 bases, and 3 bases had no gene match. The CDR3 loop is CASQGLAGHEQFF. The CDR3 coding sequence is TGTGCCAGCCAGGGACTAGCGGGACATGAGCAGTTCTTC.

V and J are TRBV28 and TRBJ2-7; TRBD1 matches at 7 bases. Germline V lookup: CDR1 MDHEN, CDR2 SYDVKM. The junction had 7 bases not matched to a gene; V was cut back by 4 bases and J by 1 base. CDR3 length: 15 amino acids. CDR3 in amino acids: CASSSLQGPSYEQYF. The CDR3 coding sequence is TGTGCCAGCAGTTCACTACAGGGGCCATCCTACGAGCAGTACTTC. The full variable domain, rest sourced from reference TRBV28 and TRBJ2-7, is DVKVTQSSRYLVKRTGEKVFLECVQDMDHENMFWYRQDPGLGLRLIYFSYDVKMKEKGDIPEGYSVSREKKERFSLILESASTNQTSMYLCASSSLQGPSYEQYFGPGTRLTVT.